The present T cell receptor beta chain was sequenced within a study of regulatory T cells in long-lasting Graves disease. The wider study: More than 5 years of antithyroid drugs with positive TSH receptor antibodies defined persistent Graves' disease. Study observations and caveats: Persistent disease preferred TRBV28, TRBJ1-2 and TRBJ2-5; new disease, TRBV20-1 and TRBJ2-1.

Assembly of TCR beta libraries relied on iRepertoire HTBI primers together with Arm-PCR of CDR3 regions. In the authors' methods: Across the samples, identification revealed 60 to 75 TRBV and about 15 TRBJ segments. TCRdb re-analysed the multiplex PCR reads in MiXCR, keeping a single row per CDR3 protein. The V and J calls shown here were made by TCRdb, not taken from the authors' results. The table has fewer than 450,000 distinct CDR3 sequences, around 20% seen once. Trimming at V came to 7 bases and at J to 4 bases, leaving 11 bases not matched to a gene. The CDR3 runs 15 residues. The germline CDR1 and CDR2 sequences are SNHLY and FYNNEI. As to this clonotype: Antigen: not known.

Described time point: persistent/refractory GD, antithyroid drugs over 5 years with positive TRAb. PBMC RNA served as the TCR library source. This specimen consisted of peripheral blood mononuclear cells (PBMCs), obtained when the disease was refractory, from a patient treated with antithyroid drugs. The clonotype was recovered from a female donor with Graves disease. The genes are TRBV2 and TRBJ2-7; TRBD1 agrees at 9 bases. CDR3 amino acids: CASTPRGQGIYEQYF. CDR3 nucleotide sequence: TGTGCCAGCACCCCCCGGGGACAGGGAATTTACGAGCAGTACTTC.